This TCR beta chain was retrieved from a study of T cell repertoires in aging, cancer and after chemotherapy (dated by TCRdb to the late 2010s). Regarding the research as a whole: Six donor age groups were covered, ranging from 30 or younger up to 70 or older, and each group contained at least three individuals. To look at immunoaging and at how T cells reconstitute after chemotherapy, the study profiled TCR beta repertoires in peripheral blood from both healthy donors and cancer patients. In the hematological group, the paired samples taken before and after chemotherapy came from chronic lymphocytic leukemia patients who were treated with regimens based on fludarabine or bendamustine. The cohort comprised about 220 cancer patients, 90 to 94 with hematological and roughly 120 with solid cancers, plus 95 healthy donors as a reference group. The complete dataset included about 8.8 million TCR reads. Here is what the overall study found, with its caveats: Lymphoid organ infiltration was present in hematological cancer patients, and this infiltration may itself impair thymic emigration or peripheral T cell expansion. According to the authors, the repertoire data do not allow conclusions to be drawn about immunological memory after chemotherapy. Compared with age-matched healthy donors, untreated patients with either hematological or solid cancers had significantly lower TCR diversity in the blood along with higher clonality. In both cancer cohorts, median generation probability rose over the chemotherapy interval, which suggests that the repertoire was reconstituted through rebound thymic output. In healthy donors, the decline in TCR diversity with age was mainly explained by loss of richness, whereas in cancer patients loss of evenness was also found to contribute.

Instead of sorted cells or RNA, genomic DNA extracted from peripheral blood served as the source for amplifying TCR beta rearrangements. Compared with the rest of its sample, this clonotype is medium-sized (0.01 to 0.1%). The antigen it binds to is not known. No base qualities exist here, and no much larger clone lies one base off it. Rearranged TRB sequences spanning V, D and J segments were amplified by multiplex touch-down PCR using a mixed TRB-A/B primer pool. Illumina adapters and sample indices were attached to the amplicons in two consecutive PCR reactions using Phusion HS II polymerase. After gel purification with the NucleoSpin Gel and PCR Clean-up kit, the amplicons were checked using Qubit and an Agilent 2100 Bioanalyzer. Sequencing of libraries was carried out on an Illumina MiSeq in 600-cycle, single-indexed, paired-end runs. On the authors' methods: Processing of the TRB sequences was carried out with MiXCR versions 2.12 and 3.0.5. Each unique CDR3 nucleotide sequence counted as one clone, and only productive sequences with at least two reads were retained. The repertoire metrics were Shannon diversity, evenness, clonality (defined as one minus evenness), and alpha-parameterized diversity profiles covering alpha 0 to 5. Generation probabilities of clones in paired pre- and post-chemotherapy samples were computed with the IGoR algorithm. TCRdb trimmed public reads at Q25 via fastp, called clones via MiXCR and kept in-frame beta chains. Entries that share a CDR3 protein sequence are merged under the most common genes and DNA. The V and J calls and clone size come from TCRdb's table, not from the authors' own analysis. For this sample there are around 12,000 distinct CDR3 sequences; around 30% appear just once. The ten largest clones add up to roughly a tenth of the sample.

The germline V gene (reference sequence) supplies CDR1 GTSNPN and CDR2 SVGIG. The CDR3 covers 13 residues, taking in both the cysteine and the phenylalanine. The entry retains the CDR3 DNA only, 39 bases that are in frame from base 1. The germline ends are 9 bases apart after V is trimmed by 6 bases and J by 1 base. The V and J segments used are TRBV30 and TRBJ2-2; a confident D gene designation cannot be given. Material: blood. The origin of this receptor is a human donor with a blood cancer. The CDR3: CACIWVNTGELFF. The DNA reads TGTGCCTGCATCTGGGTGAACACCGGGGAGCTGTTTTTT. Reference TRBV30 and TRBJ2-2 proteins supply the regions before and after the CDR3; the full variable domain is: SQTIHQWPATLVQPVGSPLSLECTVEGTSNPNLYWYRQAAGRGLQLLFYSVGIGQISSEVPQNLSASRPQDRQFILSSKKLLLSDSGFYLCACIWVNTGELFFGEGSRLTVL.